This entry lists 7 T cell receptor beta chains sequenced from one sample in a study of T-cell memory formation after mild COVID-19. MiXCR, run by TCRdb on the 5' RACE reads, gives a single entry per CDR3 protein. The sample shows approximately 350,000 distinct CDR3 sequences, 28% of them seen only once. The sequenced sample was PBMCs or a T cell subset sorted from them (not recorded which). These receptors were taken from an adult woman who had mild COVID-19 (a few samples of this study predate the infection). Cell type and time point are not known.

This clonotype was picked up a small number of times. The V call is TRBV7-9, the J call TRBJ1-1; tentatively, D is TRBD1 (5 bases). The CDR3 consists of 15 residues. V was cut by 0 bases and J by 1 base, with 9 bases left in between. The germline V gene encodes CDR1 SEHNR and CDR2 FQNEAQ (reference sequence). The CDR3 DNA follows: TGTGCCAGCAGCTTAGCAGGGGTTGCGAACACTGAAGCTTTCTTT. Protein: CASSLAGVANTEAFF. The complete variable domain, with remaining parts taken from reference TRBV7-9 and TRBJ1-1, reads DTGVSQNPRHKITKRGQNVTFRCDPISEHNRLYWYRQTLGQGPEFLTYFQNEAQLEKSRLLSDRFSAERPKGSFSTLEIQRTEQGDSAMYLCASSLAGVANTEAFFGQGTRLTVV.

V is TRBV12-3 or TRBV12-4 and J is TRBJ2-1; possibly TRBD2 for D (6 bases). V was shortened by 6 bases and J by 6 bases, with 18 bases between the two germline ends. This CDR3 is 15 amino acids long. The CDR3 coding sequence is TGTGCCAGCAGCTACTTCGCGCGGGGAACCAATGAGCAGTTCTTC. The encoded protein is CASSYFARGTNEQFF.

This chain connects TRBV18 to TRBJ2-4, with 9 bases matching TRBD1. Germline loops: CDR1 KGHSH, CDR2 LQKENI. This CDR3 is built from 13 residues. With 3 bases clipped from V and 8 bases from J, the junction kept 2 bases outside the gene matches. This CDR3 reads CASSPGQGDIQYF. CDR3 in DNA: TGTGCCAGCTCACCGGGACAGGGCGACATTCAGTACTTC. The full variable domain, with the rest looked up from reference TRBV18 and TRBJ2-4, is NAGVMQNPRHLVRRRGQEARLRCSPMKGHSHVYWYRQLPEEGLKFMVYLQKENIIDESGMPKERFSAEFPKEGPSILRIQQVVRGDSAAYFCASSPGQGDIQYFGAGTRLSVL.

There are a few counts of this clonotype. This chain joins TRBV5-1 and TRBJ2-1; D might be TRBD1 (5 bases). From germline, CDR1 is SGHRS and CDR2 YFSETQ. Trimming stripped 1 base from V and 8 bases from J, with 10 bases between. The CDR3 consists of 13 residues. The DNA for the CDR3 is TGCGCCAGCAGCTTGCTCTGGGGCGATGAGCAGTTCTTC. This codes for CASSLLWGDEQFF.

This chain uses TRBV19 with TRBJ2-6; 9 positions match TRBD1. Germline values: CDR1 LNHDA, CDR2 SQIVND (reference sequence). The CDR3 covers 17 residues. The junction had 13 bases not matched to a gene; V was cut back by 9 bases and J by 4 bases. CDR3 DNA: TGTGCCAGCGCCACAGGGGGCAGTTTGTGGGGGGCCAACGTCCTGACTTTC. This codes for CASATGGSLWGANVLTF.

This clonotype was seen a handful of times. The CDR3 nucleotides are TGTGCCAGCAGCTTAGGGGGTGGGACAGCTGTCTACAATGAGCAGTTCTTC. Residues: CASSLGGGTAVYNEQFF. This chain uses TRBV7-8 with TRBJ2-1; 7 bases line up with TRBD1. Germline V lookup: CDR1 SGHVS, CDR2 FQNEAQ. V trimming: 1 base; J trimming: 3 bases; junction bases outside the gene matches: 9. The length of the CDR3 is 17 residues.

The chain links TRBV14 to TRBJ2-1; 9 nucleotides align to TRBD2. V was clipped by 0 bases and J by 8 bases; unmatched bases: 8. CDR1 and CDR2 from the germline V gene are SGHDN and FVKESK. The CDR3 is made up of 16 amino acids. The CDR3 DNA follows: TGTGCCAGCAGCCAAGATCGGGCTAGCGGGGTGGATGAGCAGTTCTTC. Its protein product is CASSQDRASGVDEQFF.